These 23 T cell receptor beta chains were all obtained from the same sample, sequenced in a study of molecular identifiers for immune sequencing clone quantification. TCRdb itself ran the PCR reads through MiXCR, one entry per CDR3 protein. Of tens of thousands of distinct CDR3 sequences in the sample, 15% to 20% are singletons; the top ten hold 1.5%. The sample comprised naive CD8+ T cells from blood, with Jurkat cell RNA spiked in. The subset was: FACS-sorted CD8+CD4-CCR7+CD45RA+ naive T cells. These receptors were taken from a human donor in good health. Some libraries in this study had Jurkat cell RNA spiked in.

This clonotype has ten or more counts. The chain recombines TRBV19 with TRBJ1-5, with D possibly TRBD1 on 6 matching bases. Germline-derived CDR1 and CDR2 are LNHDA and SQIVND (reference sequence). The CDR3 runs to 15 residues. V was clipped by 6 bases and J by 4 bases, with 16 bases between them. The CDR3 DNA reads TGTGCCAGTAGCCTCGGACAGCTGCAAAATCAGCCCCAGCATTTT. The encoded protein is CASSLGQLQNQPQHF.

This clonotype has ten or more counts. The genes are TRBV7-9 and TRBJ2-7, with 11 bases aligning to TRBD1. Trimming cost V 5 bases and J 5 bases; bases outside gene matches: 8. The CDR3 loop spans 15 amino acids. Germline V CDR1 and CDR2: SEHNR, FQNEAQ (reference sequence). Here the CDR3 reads CASSTWTGGLDEQYF. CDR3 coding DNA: TGTGCCAGCAGCACCTGGACAGGGGGCCTCGACGAGCAGTACTTC.

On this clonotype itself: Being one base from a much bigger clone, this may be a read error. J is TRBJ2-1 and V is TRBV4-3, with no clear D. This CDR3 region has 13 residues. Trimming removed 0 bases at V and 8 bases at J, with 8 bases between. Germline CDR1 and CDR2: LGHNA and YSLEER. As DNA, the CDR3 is TGCGCCAGCAGCCAAGATATATACGATGAGCAGTTCTTC. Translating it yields CASSQDIYDEQFF.

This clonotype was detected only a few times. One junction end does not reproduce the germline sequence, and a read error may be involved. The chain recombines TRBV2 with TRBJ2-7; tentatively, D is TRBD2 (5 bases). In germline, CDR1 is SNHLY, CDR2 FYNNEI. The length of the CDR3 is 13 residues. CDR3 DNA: TGTGCCAGCATGGGAGCGTTCTCCTACGGGCAGTACTTC. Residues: CASMGAFSYGQYF.

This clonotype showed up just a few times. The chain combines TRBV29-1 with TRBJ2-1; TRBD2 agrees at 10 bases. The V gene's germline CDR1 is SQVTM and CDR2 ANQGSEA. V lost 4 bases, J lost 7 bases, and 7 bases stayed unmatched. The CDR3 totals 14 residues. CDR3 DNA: TGCAGCGTTGCCACTAGCGGGATAGGGAATGAGCAGTTCTTC. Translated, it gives CSVATSGIGNEQFF.

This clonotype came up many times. CDR3 DNA sequence: TGCGCCAGCAGCCAGGCTACAGGGAGGGTGTTCACTGAAGCTTTCTTT. Translated: CASSQATGRVFTEAFF. The chain joins TRBV4-3 to TRBJ1-1; D possibly corresponds to TRBD1 (6 bases). V was shortened by 3 bases and J by 4 bases, with 18 bases between the two germline ends. The CDR3 has 16 residues. CDR1 is LGHNA, CDR2 YSLEER, per germline.

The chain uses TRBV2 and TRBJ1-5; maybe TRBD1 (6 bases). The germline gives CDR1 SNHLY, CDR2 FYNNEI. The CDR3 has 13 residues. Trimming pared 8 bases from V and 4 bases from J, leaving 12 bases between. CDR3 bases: TGTGCCAGCTCCCGACAGGAGAATCAGCCCCAGCATTTT. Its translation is CASSRQENQPQHF.

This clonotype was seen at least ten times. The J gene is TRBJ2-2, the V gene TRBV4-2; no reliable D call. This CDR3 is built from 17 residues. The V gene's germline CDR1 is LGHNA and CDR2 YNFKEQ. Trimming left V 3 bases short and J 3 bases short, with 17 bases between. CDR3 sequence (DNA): TGTGCCAGCAGCCAGGCCATTGGGCTGATATACACCGGGGAGCTGTTTTTT. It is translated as CASSQAIGLIYTGELFF.

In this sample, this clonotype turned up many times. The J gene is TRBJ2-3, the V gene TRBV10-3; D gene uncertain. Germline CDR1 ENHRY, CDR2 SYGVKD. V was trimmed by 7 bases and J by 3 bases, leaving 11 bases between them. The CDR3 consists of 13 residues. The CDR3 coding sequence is TGTGCCATCAACCCTGATTCAACAGATACGCAGTATTTT. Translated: CAINPDSTDTQYF.

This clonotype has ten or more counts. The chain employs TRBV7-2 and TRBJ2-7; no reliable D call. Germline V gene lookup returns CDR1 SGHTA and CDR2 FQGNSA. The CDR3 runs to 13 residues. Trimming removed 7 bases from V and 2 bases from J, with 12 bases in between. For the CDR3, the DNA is TGTGCCAGCAACGAAGACCCTGCCTACGAGCAGTACTTC. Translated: CASNEDPAYEQYF.

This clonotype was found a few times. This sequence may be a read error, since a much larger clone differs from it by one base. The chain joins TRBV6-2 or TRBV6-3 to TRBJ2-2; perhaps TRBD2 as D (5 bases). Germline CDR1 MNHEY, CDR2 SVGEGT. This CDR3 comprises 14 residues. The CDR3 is CASRVTKNTGEPFF. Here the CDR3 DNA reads TGTGCCAGCCGGGTTACAAAGAACACCGGGGAGCCGTTTTTT.

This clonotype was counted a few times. The CDR3 reads CASSLVEEDTQYF. The CDR3, as DNA: TGTGCCAGCAGCTTAGTCGAGGAGGATACGCAGTATTTT. This chain links TRBV11-3 with TRBJ2-3; the D is unclear. Trimming removed 1 base at V and 6 bases at J, with 8 bases between. The CDR3 is made up of 13 amino acids. The germline CDR1 and CDR2 sequences are SGHNT and YENEEA.

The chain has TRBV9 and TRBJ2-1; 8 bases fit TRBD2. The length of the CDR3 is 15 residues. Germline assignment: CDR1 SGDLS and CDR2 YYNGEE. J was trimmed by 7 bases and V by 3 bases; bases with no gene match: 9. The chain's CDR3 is CASSETSESRNEQFF. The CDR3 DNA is TGTGCCAGCAGCGAGACTAGCGAGAGTAGGAATGAGCAGTTCTTC.

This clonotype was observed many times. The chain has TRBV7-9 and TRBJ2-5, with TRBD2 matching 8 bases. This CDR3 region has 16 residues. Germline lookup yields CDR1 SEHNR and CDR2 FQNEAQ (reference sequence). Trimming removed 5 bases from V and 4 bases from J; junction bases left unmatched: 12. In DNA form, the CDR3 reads TGTGCCAGCAGCCCATCGGGTAGCGGGATGGGAGAGACCCAGTACTTC. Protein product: CASSPSGSGMGETQYF.

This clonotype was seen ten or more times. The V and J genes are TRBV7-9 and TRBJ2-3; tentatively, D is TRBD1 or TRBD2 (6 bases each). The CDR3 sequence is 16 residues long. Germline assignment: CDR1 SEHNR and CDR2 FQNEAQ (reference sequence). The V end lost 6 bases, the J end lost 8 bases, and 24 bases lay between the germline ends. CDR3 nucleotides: TGTGCCAGCAGTCCCAGGGGAGTAGCGGAAAGGGGTACGCAGTATTTT. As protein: CASSPRGVAERGTQYF. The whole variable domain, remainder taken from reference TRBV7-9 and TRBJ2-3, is DTGVSQNPRHKITKRGQNVTFRCDPISEHNRLYWYRQTLGQGPEFLTYFQNEAQLEKSRLLSDRFSAERPKGSFSTLEIQRTEQGDSAMYLCASSPRGVAERGTQYFGPGTRLTVL.

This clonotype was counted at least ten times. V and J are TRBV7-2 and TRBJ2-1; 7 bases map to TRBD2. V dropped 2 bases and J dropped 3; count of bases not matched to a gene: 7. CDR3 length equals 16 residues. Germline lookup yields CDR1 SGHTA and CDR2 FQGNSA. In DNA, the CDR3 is TGTGCCAGCAGCTTACCGCCTAGCGGCCTCTACAATGAGCAGTTCTTC. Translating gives CASSLPPSGLYNEQFF.

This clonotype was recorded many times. The CDR3 nucleotides are TGTGCCAGCAGCTCCTCGGGACTGGAAGAGACCCAGTACTTC. This sequence encodes CASSSSGLEETQYF. The rearrangement links TRBV7-8 to TRBJ2-5; tentative D call: TRBD2 (6 bases). The germline V gene has CDR1 SGHVS and CDR2 FQNEAQ. This CDR3 is 14 amino acids long. Trimming left V 4 bases short and J 3 bases short, with 12 bases between.

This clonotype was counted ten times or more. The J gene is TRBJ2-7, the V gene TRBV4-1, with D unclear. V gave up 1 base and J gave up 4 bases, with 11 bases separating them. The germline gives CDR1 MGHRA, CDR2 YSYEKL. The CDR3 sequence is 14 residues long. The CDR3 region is CASSQGYNQYEQYF. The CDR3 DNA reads TGCGCCAGCAGCCAAGGGTACAATCAATACGAGCAGTACTTC.

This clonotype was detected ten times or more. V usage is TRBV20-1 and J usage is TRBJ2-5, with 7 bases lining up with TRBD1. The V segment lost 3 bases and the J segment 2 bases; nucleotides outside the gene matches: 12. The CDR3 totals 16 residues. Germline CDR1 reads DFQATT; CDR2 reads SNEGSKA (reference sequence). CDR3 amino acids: CSASVPTGYRQETQYF. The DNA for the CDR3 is TGCAGTGCTAGTGTACCGACAGGGTATCGTCAAGAGACCCAGTACTTC.

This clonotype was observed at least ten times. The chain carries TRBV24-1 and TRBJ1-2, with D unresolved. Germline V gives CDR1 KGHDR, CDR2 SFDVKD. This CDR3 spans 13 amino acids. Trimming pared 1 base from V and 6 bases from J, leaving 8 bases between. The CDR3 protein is CATSDFNWHGYTF. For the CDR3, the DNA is TGTGCCACCAGTGATTTCAATTGGCATGGCTACACCTTC.

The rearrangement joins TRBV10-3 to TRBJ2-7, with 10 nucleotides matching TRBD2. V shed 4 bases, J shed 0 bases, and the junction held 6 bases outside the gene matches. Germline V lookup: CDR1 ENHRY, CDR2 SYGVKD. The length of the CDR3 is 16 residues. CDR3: CAISGASGSISYEQYF. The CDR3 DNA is TGTGCCATCAGTGGCGCTAGCGGGAGTATCTCCTACGAGCAGTACTTC.

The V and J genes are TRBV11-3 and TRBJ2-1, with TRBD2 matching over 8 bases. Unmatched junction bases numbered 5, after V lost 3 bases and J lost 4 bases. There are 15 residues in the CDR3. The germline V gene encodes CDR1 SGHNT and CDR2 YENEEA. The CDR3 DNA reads TGTGCCAGCAGCTTTATAGCGGGACCATACAATGAGCAGTTCTTC. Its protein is CASSFIAGPYNEQFF.

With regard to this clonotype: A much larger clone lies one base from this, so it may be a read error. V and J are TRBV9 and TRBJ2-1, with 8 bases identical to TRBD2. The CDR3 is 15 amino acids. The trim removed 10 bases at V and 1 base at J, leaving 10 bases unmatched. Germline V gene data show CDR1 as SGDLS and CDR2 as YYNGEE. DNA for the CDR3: TGTGCCGGCAACAAAGCGGGAGTATCCTACAATGAGCAGTTCTTC. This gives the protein CAGNKAGVSYNEQFF.